This T cell receptor (beta chain) was retrieved from a study of metastatic and nonmetastatic thyroid tumors. This clone was counted at least ten times. TCRdb re-processed the PCR reads through MiXCR. Among roughly 30,000 clones listed, about 18% were seen once. The CDR3 length is 14 residues. V shed 5 bases and J shed 3 bases, with 11 bases lying between them. There were no patients who had received any treatment before thyroid surgery. Material for sequencing was blood. The genes are TRBV12-3 or TRBV12-4 and TRBJ1-5; TRBD1 might be the D (5 bases). The TCR originated in a female donor with papillary thyroid cancer or a benign thyroid nodule (not recorded which). Some clones in this sample may be carry-over from other donors' samples. CDR3 amino acids: CASSNTGVNQPQHF. The CDR3 DNA is TGTGCCAGCAGTAATACAGGAGTCAATCAGCCCCAGCATTTT.